The 17 T cell receptor beta chains in this list originate from one sample, sequenced in a study of T cells in localized non-small cell lung cancer. Clones were sequenced by immunoSEQ multiplex PCR, and TCRdb holds only the in-frame ones, with some missing. Seen here are approximately 29,000 clones, roughly 80% observed once, and the top ten hold approximately 5.3%. This sample comprised peripheral blood mononuclear cells, obtained before any cancer treatment. The receptors derive from a man aged 40-75 years with stage III lung adenocarcinoma.

The chain uses TRBV5-1 and TRBJ2-3; 8 nucleotides align to TRBD2. J was trimmed by 6 bases and V by 4 bases; bases with no gene match: 7. Germline V CDR1 and CDR2: SGHRS, YFSETQ. The CDR3 has 14 residues. CDR3 nucleotide sequence: TGCGCCAGCAGCCGCGGGACTAGGGTGGATACGCAGTATTTT. As protein: CASSRGTRVDTQYF.

This clone was observed a handful of times. The chain has TRBV10-3 and TRBJ1-4; D gene uncertain. Germline CDR1 and CDR2: ENHRY and SYGVKD. V was trimmed by 4 bases and J by 8 bases, leaving 11 bases between them. This CDR3 has 13 residues. The chain's CDR3 is CAISGGGNEKLFF. The CDR3 DNA follows: TGTGCCATCAGTGGAGGAGGGAACGAAAAACTGTTTTTT.

The chain links TRBV28 to TRBJ1-2, with 7 bases matching TRBD1. Per the germline V gene, CDR1 is MDHEN and CDR2 is SYDVKM. The V segment lost 5 bases and the J segment 10 bases; nucleotides outside the gene matches: 13. The CDR3 extends over 14 amino acids. CDR3 loop: CASSPTYRGTDYTF. In DNA, the CDR3 is TGTGCCAGCAGTCCAACCTACAGGGGAACCGACTACACCTTC.

This clone has just one count. CDR3 in amino acids: CASSYLTPGQGAGGANVLTF. The CDR3 bases are TGCGCCAGCAGCTACCTCACACCGGGACAGGGGGCTGGAGGGGCCAACGTCCTGACTTTC. The chain uses TRBV5-1 and TRBJ2-6; TRBD1 aligns across 12 bases. The CDR3 contains 20 residues. Germline trimming cut 3 bases from V and 4 bases from J; bases unmatched to any gene: 14. The germline V gene has CDR1 SGHRS and CDR2 YFSETQ.

The chain combines TRBV5-4 with TRBJ2-3; 12 bases match TRBD2. This CDR3 is built from 16 residues. J gave up 8 bases and V 0 bases, and 7 bases lay outside the gene matches. CDR1 SGHNT and CDR2 YYREEE come from the germline V gene (reference sequence). CDR3 sequence: CASSLDLAGGSGTQYF. The CDR3 DNA follows: TGTGCCAGCAGCTTGGATCTAGCGGGGGGGTCGGGTACGCAGTATTTT.

J is TRBJ2-5 and V is TRBV18; D ambiguous. Trimming cost V 2 bases and J 2 bases, with 15 bases left between them. CDR1 and CDR2 (germline): KGHSH, LQKENI. CDR3 length: 16 residues. In DNA form, the CDR3 reads TGTGCCAGCTCACCAAAGAATAATGTCTTTCAAGAGACCCAGTACTTC. It encodes CASSPKNNVFQETQYF.

The rearrangement joins TRBV10-3 to TRBJ1-1; a possible D gene is TRBD1 (6 bases). Germline values: CDR1 ENHRY, CDR2 SYGVKD. The CDR3 has 13 amino acids. V lost 10 bases and J 1 base, leaving 13 bases between the germline ends. The CDR3 DNA is TGTGCCACGGGGGACAATCGGAACACTGAAGCTTTCTTT. Translating gives CATGDNRNTEAFF.

CDR3 loop: CASSPIRRGRVDEQFF. The CDR3 DNA reads as TGTGCCAGCAGCCCCATACGGCGCGGGAGGGTTGATGAGCAGTTCTTC. This chain uses TRBV7-8 with TRBJ2-1, with TRBD2 matching 9 bases. The CDR3 covers 16 residues. The V segment lost 5 bases and the J segment 8 bases; nucleotides outside the gene matches: 13. Germline loops: CDR1 SGHVS, CDR2 FQNEAQ.

The chain has TRBV6-1 and TRBJ1-6; 7 bases are shared with TRBD1. In germline, CDR1 is MNHNS, CDR2 SASEGT. V shed 6 bases and J 9 bases; nucleotides not matched to a gene: 5. This CDR3 comprises 13 residues. Written as DNA, the CDR3 is TGTGCCAGCAGAAGGGACAGCTCTTCACCCCTCCACTTT. It yields the protein CASRRDSSSPLHF.

V gene TRBV30 combines with J gene TRBJ1-3, with D hard to call. CDR1 GTSNPN and CDR2 SVGIG come from the germline V gene (reference sequence). The CDR3 is 15 amino acids. The V end lost 0 bases, the J end lost 0 bases, and 9 bases lay between the germline ends. CDR3 bases: TGTGCCTGGAGTGTCGACACGAGCTCTGGAAACACCATATATTTT. Its translation: CAWSVDTSSGNTIYF.

V gene TRBV14 combines with J gene TRBJ2-3; D unclear. The germline gives CDR1 SGHDN, CDR2 FVKESK. V was trimmed by 0 bases and J by 4 bases, leaving 5 bases between them. This CDR3 has 13 amino acids. The CDR3 is CASSQERADTQYF. Here the CDR3 DNA reads TGTGCCAGCAGCCAAGAAAGGGCAGATACGCAGTATTTT. The full variable domain, its missing parts supplied by reference TRBV14 and TRBJ2-3, is EAGVTQFPSHSVIEKGQTVTLRCDPISGHDNLYWYRRVMGKEIKFLLHFVKESKQDESGMPNNRFLAERTGGTYSTLKVQPAELEDSGVYFCASSQERADTQYFGPGTRLTVL.

The V and J genes are TRBV4-1 and TRBJ2-7, with D tentatively TRBD1 (6 bases). The germline V gene encodes CDR1 MGHRA and CDR2 YSYEKL. This CDR3 contains 13 residues. The ends were cut back, 7 bases at V and 0 bases at J, with 10 bases in the middle. The CDR3 loop is CASMDSNSYEQYF. The CDR3 nucleotides are TGCGCCAGCATGGACAGTAACTCCTACGAGCAGTACTTC.

The chain carries TRBV5-4 and TRBJ2-5; D might be TRBD2 (5 bases). The CDR3 is 14 residues long. Germline assignment: CDR1 SGHNT and CDR2 YYREEE (reference sequence). V lost 0 bases and J lost 2, with 8 bases in between. For the CDR3, the DNA is TGTGCCAGCAGCTTGGCCGGGATGCAAGAGACCCAGTACTTC. Residues: CASSLAGMQETQYF.

The chain is built from TRBV5-1 and TRBJ2-7; 10 bases map to TRBD2. Germline V gene sequence: CDR1 SGHRS, CDR2 YFSETQ. The CDR3 is 14 amino acids. The J segment lost 1 base and the V segment lost 5 bases, leaving 3 bases of the junction unmatched. The CDR3, as DNA: TGCGCCAGCAGTTCTAGCGGGAGTTCCTACGAGCAGTACTTC. It specifies CASSSSGSSYEQYF. The full variable domain, rest sourced from reference TRBV5-1 and TRBJ2-7, is KAGVTQTPRYLIKTRGQQVTLSCSPISGHRSVSWYQQTPGQGLQFLFEYFSETQRNKGNFPGRFSGRQFSNSRSEMNVSTLELGDSALYLCASSSSGSSYEQYFGPGTRLTVT.

This chain links TRBV5-1 with TRBJ2-3, with 14 bases matching TRBD2. V shed 4 bases and J 0 bases; nucleotides not matched to a gene: 7. The CDR3 is made up of 18 amino acids. Germline V gene lookup returns CDR1 SGHRS and CDR2 YFSETQ. The CDR3 nucleotides read TGCGCCAGCAGCCGTGGACTAGCGGGAGGCGCAAGCACAGATACGCAGTATTTT. It codes for CASSRGLAGGASTDTQYF.

There are a few counts of this clone. This chain uses TRBV6-1 with TRBJ1-6; the D is unclear. Trimming left V 1 base short and J 10 bases short, with 11 bases between. Germline-derived CDR1 and CDR2 are MNHNS and SASEGT. CDR3 size: 14 residues. CDR3 amino acids: CASSEGWAGSPLHF. The CDR3 DNA sequence: TGTGCCAGCAGTGAAGGATGGGCTGGCTCACCCCTCCACTTT.

V and J are TRBV27 and TRBJ1-1; possible D gene TRBD1, 6 bases. Trimming pared 7 bases from V and 0 bases from J, leaving 15 bases between. There are 15 residues in the CDR3. Germline CDR1 MNHEY, CDR2 SMNVEV (reference sequence). The CDR3 protein is CASNTVGTMNTEAFF. As DNA, the CDR3 is TGTGCCAGCAACACGGTGGGGACAATGAACACTGAAGCTTTCTTT.